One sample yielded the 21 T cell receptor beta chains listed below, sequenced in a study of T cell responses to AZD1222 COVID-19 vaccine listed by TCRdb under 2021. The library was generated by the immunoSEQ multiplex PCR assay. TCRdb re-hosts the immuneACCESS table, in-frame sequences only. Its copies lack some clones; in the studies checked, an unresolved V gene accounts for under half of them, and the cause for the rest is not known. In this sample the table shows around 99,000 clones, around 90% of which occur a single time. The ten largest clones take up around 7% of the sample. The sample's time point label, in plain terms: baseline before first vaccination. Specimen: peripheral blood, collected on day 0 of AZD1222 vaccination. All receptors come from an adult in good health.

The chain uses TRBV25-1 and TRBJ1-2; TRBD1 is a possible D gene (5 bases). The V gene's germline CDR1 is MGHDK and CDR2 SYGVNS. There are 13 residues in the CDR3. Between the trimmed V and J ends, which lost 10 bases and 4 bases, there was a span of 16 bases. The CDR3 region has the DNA TGTGCCATACCGGCGGGGGGGGTCTATGGCTACACCTTC. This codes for CAIPAGGVYGYTF.

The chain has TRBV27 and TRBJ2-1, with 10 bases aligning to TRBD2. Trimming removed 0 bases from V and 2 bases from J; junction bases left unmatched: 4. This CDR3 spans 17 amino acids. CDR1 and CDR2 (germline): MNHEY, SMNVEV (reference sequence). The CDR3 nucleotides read TGTGCCAGCAGTTTATCGGCGCTAGCGGGGGCCTACAATGAGCAGTTCTTC. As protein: CASSLSALAGAYNEQFF.

The CDR3 DNA sequence: TGCAGCGGTTCCAGGGTCAACACTGAAGCTTTCTTT. Its protein is CSGSRVNTEAFF. The chain uses TRBV29-1 and TRBJ1-1, with D possibly being TRBD1 (5 bases). The germline V gene encodes CDR1 SQVTM and CDR2 ANQGSEA. V was cut by 7 bases and J by 2 bases, with 11 bases left in between. CDR3 length equals 12 residues. The full variable domain, completed using reference TRBV29-1 and TRBJ1-1, is SAVISQKPSRDICQRGTSLTIQCQVDSQVTMMFWYRQQPGQSLTLIATANQGSEATYESGFVIDKFPISRPNLTFSTLTVSNMSPEDSSIYLCSGSRVNTEAFFGQGTRLTVV.

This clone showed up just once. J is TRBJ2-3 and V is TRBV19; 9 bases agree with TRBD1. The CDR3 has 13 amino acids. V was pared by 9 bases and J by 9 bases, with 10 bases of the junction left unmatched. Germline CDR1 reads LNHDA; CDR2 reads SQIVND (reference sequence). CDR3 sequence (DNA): TGTGCCAGGCCGGGACAGGGAAGGCGCACGCAGTATTTT. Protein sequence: CARPGQGRRTQYF.

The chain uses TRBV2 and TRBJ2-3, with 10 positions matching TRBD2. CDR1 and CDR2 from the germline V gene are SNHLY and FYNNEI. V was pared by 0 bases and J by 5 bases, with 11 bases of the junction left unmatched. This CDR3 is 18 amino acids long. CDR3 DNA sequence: TGTGCCAGCAGTGAAGCCGGGACTAGCGCATCCGGTGAAGATACGCAGTATTTT. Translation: CASSEAGTSASGEDTQYF.

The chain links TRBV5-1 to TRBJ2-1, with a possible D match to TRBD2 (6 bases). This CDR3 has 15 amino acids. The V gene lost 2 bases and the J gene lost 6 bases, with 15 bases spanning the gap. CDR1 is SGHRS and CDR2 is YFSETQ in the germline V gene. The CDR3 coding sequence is TGCGCCAGCAGCTTATATAGCGGAGGGCCCAATGAGCAGTTCTTC. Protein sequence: CASSLYSGGPNEQFF.

In nucleotides, the CDR3 is TGTGCCAGCACCGGTACGGACCGCCGGTGGAAACTGTTTTTT. Protein: CASTGTDRRWKLFF. The V and J genes are TRBV6-5 and TRBJ1-4; D gene ambiguous. V lost 7 bases to trimming and J lost 11 bases, with 20 bases between them. This CDR3 region has 14 residues. Germline CDR1 is MNHEY and CDR2 is SVGAGI.

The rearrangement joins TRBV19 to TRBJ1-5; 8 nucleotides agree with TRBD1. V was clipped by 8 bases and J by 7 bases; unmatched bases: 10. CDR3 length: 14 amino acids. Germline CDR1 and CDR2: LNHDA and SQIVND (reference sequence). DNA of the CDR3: TGTGCCAGTGGTCCAACAGGGGGAGAGCAGCCCCAGCATTTT. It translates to CASGPTGGEQPQHF.

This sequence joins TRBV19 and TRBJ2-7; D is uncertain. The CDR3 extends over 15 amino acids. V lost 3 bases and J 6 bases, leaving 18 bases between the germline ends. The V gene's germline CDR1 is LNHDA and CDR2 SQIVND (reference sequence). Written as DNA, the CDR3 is TGTGCCAGTAGTATCGGCGGAAGCCTCCTTCCCGAGCAGTACTTC. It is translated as CASSIGGSLLPEQYF.

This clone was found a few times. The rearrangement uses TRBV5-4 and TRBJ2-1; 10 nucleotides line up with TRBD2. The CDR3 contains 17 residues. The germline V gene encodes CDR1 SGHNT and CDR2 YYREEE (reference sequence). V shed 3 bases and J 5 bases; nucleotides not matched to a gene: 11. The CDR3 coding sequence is TGTGCCAGCAGCTCTGCGATGAGCGGGAGGGCTAACAATGAGCAGTTCTTC. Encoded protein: CASSSAMSGRANNEQFF.

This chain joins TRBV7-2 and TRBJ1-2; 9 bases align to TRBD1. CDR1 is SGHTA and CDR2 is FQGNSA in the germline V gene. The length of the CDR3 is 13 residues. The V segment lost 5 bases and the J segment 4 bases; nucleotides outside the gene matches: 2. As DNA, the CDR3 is TGTGCCAGCAGCCCGACAGGGGGCTATGGCTACACCTTC. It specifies CASSPTGGYGYTF.

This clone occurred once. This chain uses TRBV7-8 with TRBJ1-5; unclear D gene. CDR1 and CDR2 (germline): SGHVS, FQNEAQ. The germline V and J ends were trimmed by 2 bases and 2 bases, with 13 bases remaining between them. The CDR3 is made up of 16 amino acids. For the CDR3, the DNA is TGTGCCAGCAGCTTACCCGTCCGGGGAGGCAATCAGCCCCAGCATTTT. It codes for CASSLPVRGGNQPQHF.

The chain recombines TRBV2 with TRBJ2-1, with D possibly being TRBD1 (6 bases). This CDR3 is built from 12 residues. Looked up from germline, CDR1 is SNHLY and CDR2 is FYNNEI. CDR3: CGRGLFRNEQFF. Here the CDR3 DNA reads TGTGGCAGGGGTTTGTTTCGCAATGAGCAGTTCTTC. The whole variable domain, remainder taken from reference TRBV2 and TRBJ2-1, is EPEVTQTPSHQVTQMGQEVILRCVPISNHLYFYWYRQILGQKVEFLVSFYNNEISEKSEIFDDQFSVERPDGSNFTLKIRSTKLEDSAMYFCGRGLFRNEQFFGPGTRLTVL.

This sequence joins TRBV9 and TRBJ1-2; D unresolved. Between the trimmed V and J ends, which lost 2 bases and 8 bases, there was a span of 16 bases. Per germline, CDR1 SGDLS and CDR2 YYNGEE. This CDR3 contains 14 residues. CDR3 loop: CASSVGIREAGYTF. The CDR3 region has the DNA TGTGCCAGCAGCGTTGGAATACGGGAGGCGGGCTACACCTTC. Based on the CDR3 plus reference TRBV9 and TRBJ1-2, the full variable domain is DSGVTQTPKHLITATGQRVTLRCSPRSGDLSVYWYQQSLDQGLQFLIQYYNGEERAKGNILERFSAQQFPDLHSELNLSSLELGDSALYFCASSVGIREAGYTFGSGTRLTVV.

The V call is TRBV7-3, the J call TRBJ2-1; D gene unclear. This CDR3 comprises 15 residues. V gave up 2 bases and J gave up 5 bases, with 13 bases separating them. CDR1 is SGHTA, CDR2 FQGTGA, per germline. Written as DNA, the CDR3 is TGTGCCAGCAGCTTAGTGTCGCAGTCTGACAATGAGCAGTTCTTC. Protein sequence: CASSLVSQSDNEQFF.

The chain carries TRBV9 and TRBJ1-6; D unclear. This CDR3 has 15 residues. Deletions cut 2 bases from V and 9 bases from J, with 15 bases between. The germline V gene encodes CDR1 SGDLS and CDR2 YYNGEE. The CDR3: CASSVLDGMGSPLHF. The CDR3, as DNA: TGTGCCAGCAGCGTGTTGGACGGTATGGGTTCACCCCTCCACTTT. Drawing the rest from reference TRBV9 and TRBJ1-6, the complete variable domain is DSGVTQTPKHLITATGQRVTLRCSPRSGDLSVYWYQQSLDQGLQFLIQYYNGEERAKGNILERFSAQQFPDLHSELNLSSLELGDSALYFCASSVLDGMGSPLHFGNGTRLTVT.

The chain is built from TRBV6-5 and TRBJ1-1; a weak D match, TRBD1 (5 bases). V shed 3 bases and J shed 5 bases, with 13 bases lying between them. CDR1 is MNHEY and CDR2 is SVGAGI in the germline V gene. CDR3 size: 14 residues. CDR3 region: CASSYLGGGTEAFF. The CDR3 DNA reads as TGTGCCAGCAGTTATCTCGGGGGGGGAACTGAAGCTTTCTTT.

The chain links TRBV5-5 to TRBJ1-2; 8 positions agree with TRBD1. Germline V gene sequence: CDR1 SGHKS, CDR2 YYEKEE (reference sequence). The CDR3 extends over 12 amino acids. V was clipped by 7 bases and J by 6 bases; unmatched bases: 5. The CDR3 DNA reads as TGTGCCAGCGGACTGACAGGGGATGGCTACACCTTC. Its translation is CASGLTGDGYTF.

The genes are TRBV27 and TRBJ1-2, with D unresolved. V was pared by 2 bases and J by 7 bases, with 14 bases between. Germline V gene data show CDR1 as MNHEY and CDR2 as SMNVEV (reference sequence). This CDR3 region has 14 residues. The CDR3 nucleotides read TGTGCCAGCAGTTTAGCGGACGGGTCTCCTGGCTACACCTTC. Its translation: CASSLADGSPGYTF.

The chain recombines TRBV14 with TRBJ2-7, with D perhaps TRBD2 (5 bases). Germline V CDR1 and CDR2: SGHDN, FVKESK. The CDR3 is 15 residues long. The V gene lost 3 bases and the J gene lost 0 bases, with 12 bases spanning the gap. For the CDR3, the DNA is TGTGCCAGCAGCCAGACCATCGGAGGCTCCTACGAGCAGTACTTC. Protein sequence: CASSQTIGGSYEQYF.

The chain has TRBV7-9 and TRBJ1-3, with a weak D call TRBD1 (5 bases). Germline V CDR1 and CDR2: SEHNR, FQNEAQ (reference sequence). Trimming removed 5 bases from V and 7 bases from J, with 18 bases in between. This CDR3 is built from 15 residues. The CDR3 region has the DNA TGTGCCAGCAGCCCTCGAGGGGAGGTTCGGAACACCATATATTTT. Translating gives CASSPRGEVRNTIYF. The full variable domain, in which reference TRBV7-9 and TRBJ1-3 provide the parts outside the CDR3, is DTGVSQNPRHKITKRGQNVTFRCDPISEHNRLYWYRQTLGQGPEFLTYFQNEAQLEKSRLLSDRFSAERPKGSFSTLEIQRTEQGDSAMYLCASSPRGEVRNTIYFGEGSWLTVV.